The 9 T cell receptor beta chains below all came from one sample that was sequenced in a study of graft-versus-host responses after intestinal transplantation. TCRdb's copy holds only in-frame clones and misses some; the assay was immunoSEQ multiplex PCR. The repertoire has 29,000 or so clones, 80% to 85% of them found once; the top ten carry approximately 2.8%. Processing released intraepithelial and lamina propria lymphocytes from the graft tissue. Sample: ileum tissue, taken 98 days after intestinal transplantation. The receptor set was obtained from a human patient who received an intestinal transplant, so some T cells may come from the graft donor.

This chain connects TRBV2 to TRBJ2-3; 9 bases map to TRBD2. The CDR3 runs to 16 residues. The V gene end was trimmed by 4 bases and the J gene end by 0 bases; junction bases not matched to a gene: 5. Germline CDR1 is SNHLY and CDR2 is FYNNEI. The CDR3 region is CASSVDSGGSTDTQYF. The CDR3 region has the DNA TGTGCCAGCAGTGTTGATAGCGGGGGTAGCACAGATACGCAGTATTTT.

The chain links TRBV27 to TRBJ1-4, with D hard to call. The CDR3 length is 15 residues. The V end was cut by 5 bases, the J end by 10 bases, with 20 bases between. CDR1 is MNHEY, CDR2 SMNVEV, per germline (reference sequence). The DNA for the CDR3 is TGTGCCAGCAGTCCAGTCAGTATCGTCCGGGGAAAACTGTTTTTT. Translation gives CASSPVSIVRGKLFF. The entire variable domain, with the rest obtained from reference TRBV27 and TRBJ1-4, is as follows: EAQVTQNPRYLITVTGKKLTVTCSQNMNHEYMSWYRQDPGLGLRQIYYSMNVEVTDKGDVPEGYKVSRKEKRNFPLILESPSPNQTSLYFCASSPVSIVRGKLFFGSGTQLSVL.

This sequence joins TRBV5-6 and TRBJ2-3; maybe TRBD2 (5 bases). Germline V gene data show CDR1 as SGHDT and CDR2 as YYEEEE. The CDR3 has 16 amino acids. Trimming removed 0 bases from V and 2 bases from J, with 13 bases in between. The CDR3 coding sequence is TGTGCCAGCAGCTTGGAGGTTGGCGGGTTCACAGATACGCAGTATTTT. This encodes CASSLEVGGFTDTQYF.

V usage is TRBV27 and J usage is TRBJ2-7; 9 nucleotides align to TRBD1. CDR3 size: 15 residues. V gave up 0 bases and J gave up 4 bases; unmatched junction bases: 4. CDR1 and CDR2 (germline): MNHEY, SMNVEV (reference sequence). CDR3 nucleotides: TGTGCCAGCAGTTTATCGACAGGGGGATTTTACGAGCAGTACTTC. Amino acid sequence: CASSLSTGGFYEQYF.

The J gene is TRBJ2-7, the V gene TRBV6-5; D perhaps matches TRBD2 (5 bases). From germline, CDR1 is MNHEY and CDR2 SVGAGI. The ends were cut back, 8 bases at V and 4 bases at J, with 12 bases in the middle. The CDR3 is 12 residues long. The CDR3 nucleotides are TGTGCCAGCTATTCGCCGGGGTACGAGCAGTACTTC. It translates to CASYSPGYEQYF.

This clone was detected once. The chain links TRBV27 to TRBJ2-3; 12 positions agree with TRBD2. V gave up 4 bases and J gave up 1 base; unmatched junction bases: 12. This CDR3 spans 19 amino acids. CDR1 is MNHEY, CDR2 SMNVEV, per germline (reference sequence). This CDR3 is CASSSPRTSGVAGTDTQYF. Here the CDR3 DNA reads TGTGCCAGCAGTTCTCCTCGGACTAGCGGGGTTGCTGGCACAGATACGCAGTATTTT.

J is TRBJ1-5 and V is TRBV10-3, with D possibly matching TRBD1 (6 bases). Germline-derived CDR1 and CDR2 are ENHRY and SYGVKD. CDR3 size: 12 residues. CDR3 residues: CATGDIDQPQHF. CDR3 nucleotides: TGTGCAACGGGGGACATTGATCAGCCCCAGCATTTT.

The chain carries TRBV12-5 and TRBJ2-7; perhaps TRBD1 as D (6 bases). The germline V gene has CDR1 LGHNT and CDR2 FRNRAP. The CDR3 has 14 residues. Trimming removed 2 bases from V and 4 bases from J, with 12 bases in between. CDR3 coding DNA: TGTGCTAGTGGTTTGTCACAGGGCCGGTACGAGCAGTACTTC. Protein sequence: CASGLSQGRYEQYF.

This clone occurred once. The CDR3 is CASSYGQGGNQPQHF. The CDR3 nucleotides are TGTGCCAGCAGTTACGGGCAGGGAGGCAATCAGCCCCAGCATTTT. This chain connects TRBV6-8 to TRBJ1-5; weak D call: TRBD1 (5 bases). Trimming shortened V by 2 bases and J by 2 bases, and 10 bases separated the two germline ends. Looked up from germline, CDR1 is MNHGY and CDR2 is SAAAGT. The CDR3 is made up of 15 amino acids.